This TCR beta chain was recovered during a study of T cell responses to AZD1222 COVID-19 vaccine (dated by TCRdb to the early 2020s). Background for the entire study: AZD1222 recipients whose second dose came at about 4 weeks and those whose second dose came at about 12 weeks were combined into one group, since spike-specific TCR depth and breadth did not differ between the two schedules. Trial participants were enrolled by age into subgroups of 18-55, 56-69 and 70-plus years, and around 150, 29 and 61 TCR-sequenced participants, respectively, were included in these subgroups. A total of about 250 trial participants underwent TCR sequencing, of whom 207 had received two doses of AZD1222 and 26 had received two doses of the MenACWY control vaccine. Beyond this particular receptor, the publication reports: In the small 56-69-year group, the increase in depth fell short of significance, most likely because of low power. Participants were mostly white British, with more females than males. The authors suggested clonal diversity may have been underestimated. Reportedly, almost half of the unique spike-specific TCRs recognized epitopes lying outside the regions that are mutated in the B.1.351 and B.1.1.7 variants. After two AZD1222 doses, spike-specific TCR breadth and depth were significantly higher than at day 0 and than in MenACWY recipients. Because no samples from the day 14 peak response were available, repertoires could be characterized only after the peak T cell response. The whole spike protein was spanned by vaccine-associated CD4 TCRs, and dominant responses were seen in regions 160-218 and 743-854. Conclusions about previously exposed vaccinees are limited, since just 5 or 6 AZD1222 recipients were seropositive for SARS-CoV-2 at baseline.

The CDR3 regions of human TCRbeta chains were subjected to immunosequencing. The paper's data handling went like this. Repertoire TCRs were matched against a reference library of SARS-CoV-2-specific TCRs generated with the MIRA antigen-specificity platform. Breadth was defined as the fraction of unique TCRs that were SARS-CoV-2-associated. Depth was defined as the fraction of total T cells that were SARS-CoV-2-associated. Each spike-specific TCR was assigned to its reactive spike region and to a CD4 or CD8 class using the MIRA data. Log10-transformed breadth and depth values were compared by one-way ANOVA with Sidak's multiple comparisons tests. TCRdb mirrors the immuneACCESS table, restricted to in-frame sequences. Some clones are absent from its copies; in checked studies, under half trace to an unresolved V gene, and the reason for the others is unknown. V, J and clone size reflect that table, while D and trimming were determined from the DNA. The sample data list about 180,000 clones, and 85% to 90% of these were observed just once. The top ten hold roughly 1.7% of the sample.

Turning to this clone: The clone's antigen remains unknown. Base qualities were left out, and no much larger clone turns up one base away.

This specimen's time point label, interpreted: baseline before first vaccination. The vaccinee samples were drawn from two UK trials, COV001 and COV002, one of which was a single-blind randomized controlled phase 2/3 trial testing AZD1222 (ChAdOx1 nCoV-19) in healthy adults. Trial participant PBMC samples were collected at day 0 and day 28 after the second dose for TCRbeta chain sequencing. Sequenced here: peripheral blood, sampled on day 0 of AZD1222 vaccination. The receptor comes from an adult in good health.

The CDR3 reads as follows: CATSRVTGFGYTF. The sequenced DNA is TGTGCCACCAGCAGAGTCACAGGGTTTGGCTACACCTTC. This chain is built from TRBV15 and TRBJ1-2, with TRBD1 tentatively as D gene (6 bases match). From the cysteine up to the phenylalanine, the CDR3 has a length of 13 residues. Only the CDR3 portion is preserved as DNA: 39 bases, with reading frame beginning at the first base. V is clipped by 1 base and J by 7 bases, and the sequence between their germline boundaries is 10 bases long. From the germline V gene (reference sequence), CDR1 is LNHNV and CDR2 is YYDKDF.